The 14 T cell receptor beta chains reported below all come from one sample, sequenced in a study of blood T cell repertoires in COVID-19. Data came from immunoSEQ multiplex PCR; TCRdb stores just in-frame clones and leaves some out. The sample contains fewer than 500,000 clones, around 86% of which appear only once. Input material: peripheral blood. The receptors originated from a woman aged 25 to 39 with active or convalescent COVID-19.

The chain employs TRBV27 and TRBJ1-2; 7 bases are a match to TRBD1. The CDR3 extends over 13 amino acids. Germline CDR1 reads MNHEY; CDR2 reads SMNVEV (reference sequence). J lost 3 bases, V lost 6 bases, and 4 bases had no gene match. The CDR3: CASRPGTDYGYTF. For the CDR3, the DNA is TGTGCCAGCAGACCGGGGACAGACTATGGCTACACCTTC.

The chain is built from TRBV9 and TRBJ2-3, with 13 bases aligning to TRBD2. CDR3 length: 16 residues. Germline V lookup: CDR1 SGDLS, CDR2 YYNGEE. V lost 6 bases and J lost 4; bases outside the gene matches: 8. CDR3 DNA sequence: TGTGCCAGCAAAGGAACTAGCGGGAGGGAATCAGATACGCAGTATTTT. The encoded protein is CASKGTSGRESDTQYF. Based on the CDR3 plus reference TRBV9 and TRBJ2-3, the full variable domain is DSGVTQTPKHLITATGQRVTLRCSPRSGDLSVYWYQQSLDQGLQFLIQYYNGEERAKGNILERFSAQQFPDLHSELNLSSLELGDSALYFCASKGTSGRESDTQYFGPGTRLTVL.

This chain's CDR3 is CASSQAGQGFNQPQHF. In DNA, the CDR3 is TGCGCCAGCAGCCAGGCGGGACAGGGGTTCAATCAGCCCCAGCATTTT. The V gene is TRBV4-1, the J gene TRBJ1-5, with 10 bases lining up with TRBD1. Trimming cost V 3 bases and J 3 bases; bases outside gene matches: 5. CDR3 length: 16 residues. In germline, CDR1 is MGHRA, CDR2 YSYEKL.

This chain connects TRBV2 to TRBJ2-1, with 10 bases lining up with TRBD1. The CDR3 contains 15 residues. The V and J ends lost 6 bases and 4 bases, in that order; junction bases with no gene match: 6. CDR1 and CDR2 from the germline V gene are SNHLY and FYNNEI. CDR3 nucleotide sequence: TGTGCCAGCAGCGAGGACAGGGGGGCTTACAATGAGCAGTTCTTC. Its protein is CASSEDRGAYNEQFF.

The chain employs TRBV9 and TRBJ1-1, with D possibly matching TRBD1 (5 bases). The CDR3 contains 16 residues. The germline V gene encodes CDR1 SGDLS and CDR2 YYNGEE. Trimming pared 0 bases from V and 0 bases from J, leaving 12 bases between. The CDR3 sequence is CASSVVSFRVNTEAFF. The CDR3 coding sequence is TGTGCCAGCAGCGTAGTTTCTTTCAGGGTGAACACTGAAGCTTTCTTT.

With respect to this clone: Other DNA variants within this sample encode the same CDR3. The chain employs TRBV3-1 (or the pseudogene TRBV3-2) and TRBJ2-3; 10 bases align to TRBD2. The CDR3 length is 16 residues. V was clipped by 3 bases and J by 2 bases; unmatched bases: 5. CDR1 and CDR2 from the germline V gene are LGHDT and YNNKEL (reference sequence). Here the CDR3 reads CASSQVAGGSTDTQYF. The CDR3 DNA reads TGTGCCAGCAGCCAGGTAGCGGGGGGTTCCACAGATACGCAGTATTTT.

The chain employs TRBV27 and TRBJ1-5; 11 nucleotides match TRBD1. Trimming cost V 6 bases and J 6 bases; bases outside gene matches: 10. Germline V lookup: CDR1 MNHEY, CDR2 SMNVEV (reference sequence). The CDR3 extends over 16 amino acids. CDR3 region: CASRDAGTGGTQPQHF. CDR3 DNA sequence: TGTGCCAGCAGGGATGCTGGGACAGGGGGTACTCAGCCCCAGCATTTT.

The CDR3 DNA reads as TGTGCCAGCAGCTTATCACGAGTCCAAGAGACCCAGTACTTC. It specifies CASSLSRVQETQYF. The chain couples TRBV11-2 to TRBJ2-5; D is unresolved. V lost 2 bases, J lost 1 base, and 8 bases lay in between. Per the germline V gene, CDR1 is SGHAT and CDR2 is FQNNGV. The CDR3 sequence is 14 residues long.

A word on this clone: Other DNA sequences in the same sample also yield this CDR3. The CDR3 nucleotides are TGTGCCAGCAGGGGAGGGCTTATGAACACTGAAGCTTTCTTT. Translating it yields CASRGGLMNTEAFF. The V call is TRBV27, the J call TRBJ1-1; D gene ambiguous. Trimming stripped 6 bases from V and 0 bases from J, with 11 bases between. There are 14 residues in the CDR3. Per the germline V gene, CDR1 is MNHEY and CDR2 is SMNVEV (reference sequence).

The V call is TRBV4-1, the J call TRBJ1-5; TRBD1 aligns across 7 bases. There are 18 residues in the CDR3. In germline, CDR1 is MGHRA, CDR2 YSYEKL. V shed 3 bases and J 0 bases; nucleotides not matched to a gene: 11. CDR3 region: CASSQDGDRRYSNQPQHF. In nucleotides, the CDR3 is TGCGCCAGCAGCCAGGACGGGGACAGACGGTATAGCAATCAGCCCCAGCATTTT.

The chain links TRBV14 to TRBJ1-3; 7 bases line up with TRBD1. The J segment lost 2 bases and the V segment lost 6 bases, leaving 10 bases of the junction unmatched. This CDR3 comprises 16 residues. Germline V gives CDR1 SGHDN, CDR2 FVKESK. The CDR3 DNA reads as TGTGCCAGCAGTAGCGGACAGGCGCCGACTGGAAACACCATATATTTT. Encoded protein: CASSSGQAPTGNTIYF.

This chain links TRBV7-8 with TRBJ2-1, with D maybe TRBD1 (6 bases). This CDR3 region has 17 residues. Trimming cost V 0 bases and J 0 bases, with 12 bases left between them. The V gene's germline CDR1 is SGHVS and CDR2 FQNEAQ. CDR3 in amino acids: CASSLALGTFSYNEQFF. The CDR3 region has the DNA TGTGCCAGCAGCTTAGCTCTCGGGACATTCTCCTACAATGAGCAGTTCTTC.

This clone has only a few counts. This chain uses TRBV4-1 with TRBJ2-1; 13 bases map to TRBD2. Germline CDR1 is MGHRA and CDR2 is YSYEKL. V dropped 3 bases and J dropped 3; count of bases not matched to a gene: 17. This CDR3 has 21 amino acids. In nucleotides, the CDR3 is TGCGCCAGCAGCCATCCCAGACTAGCGGGGGGTCTGACCGTAGGCTACAATGAGCAGTTCTTC. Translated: CASSHPRLAGGLTVGYNEQFF.

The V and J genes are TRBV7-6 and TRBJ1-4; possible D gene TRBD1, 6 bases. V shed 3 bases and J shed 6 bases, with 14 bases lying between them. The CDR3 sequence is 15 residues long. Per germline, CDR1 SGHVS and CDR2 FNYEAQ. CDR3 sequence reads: CASSLQGSAYEKLFF. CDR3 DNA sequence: TGTGCCAGCAGCTTGCAGGGGTCGGCGTATGAAAAACTGTTTTTT.